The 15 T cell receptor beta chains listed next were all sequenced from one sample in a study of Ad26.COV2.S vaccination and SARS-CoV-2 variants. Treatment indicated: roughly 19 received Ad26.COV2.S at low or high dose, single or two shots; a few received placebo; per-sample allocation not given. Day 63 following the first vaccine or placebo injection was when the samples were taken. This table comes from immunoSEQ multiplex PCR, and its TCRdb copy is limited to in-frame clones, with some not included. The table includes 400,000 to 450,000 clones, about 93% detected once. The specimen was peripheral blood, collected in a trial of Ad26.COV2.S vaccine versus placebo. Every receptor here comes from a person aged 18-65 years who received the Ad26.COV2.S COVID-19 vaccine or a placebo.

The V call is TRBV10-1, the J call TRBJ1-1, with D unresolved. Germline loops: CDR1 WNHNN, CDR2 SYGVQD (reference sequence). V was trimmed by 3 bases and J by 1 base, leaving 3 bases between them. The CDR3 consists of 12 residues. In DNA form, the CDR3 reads TGCGCCAGCAGTGACCCGAACACTGAAGCTTTCTTT. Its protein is CASSDPNTEAFF.

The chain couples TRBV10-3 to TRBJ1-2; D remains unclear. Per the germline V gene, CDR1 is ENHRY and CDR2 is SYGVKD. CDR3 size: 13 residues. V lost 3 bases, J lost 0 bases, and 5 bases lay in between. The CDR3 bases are TGTGCCATCAGTGACTTGGCTAACTATGGCTACACCTTC. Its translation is CAISDLANYGYTF.

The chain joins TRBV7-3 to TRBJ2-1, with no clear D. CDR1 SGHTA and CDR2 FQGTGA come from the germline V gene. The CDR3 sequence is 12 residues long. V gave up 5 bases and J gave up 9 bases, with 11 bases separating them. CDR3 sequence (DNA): TGTGCCAGCAGCCTCGAGACGGGTGAGCAGTTCTTC. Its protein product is CASSLETGEQFF. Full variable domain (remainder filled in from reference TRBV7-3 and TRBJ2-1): GAGVSQTPSNKVTEKGKYVELRCDPISGHTALYWYRQSLGQGPEFLIYFQGTGAADDSGLPNDRFFAVRPEGSVSTLKIQRTERGDSAVYLCASSLETGEQFFGPGTRLTVL.

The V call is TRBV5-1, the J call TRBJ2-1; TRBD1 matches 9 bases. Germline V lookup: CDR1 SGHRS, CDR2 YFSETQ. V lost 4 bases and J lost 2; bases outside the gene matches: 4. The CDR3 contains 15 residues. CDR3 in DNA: TGCGCCAGCAGCCTCCGACAGGGGGCCTACAATGAGCAGTTCTTC. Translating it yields CASSLRQGAYNEQFF.

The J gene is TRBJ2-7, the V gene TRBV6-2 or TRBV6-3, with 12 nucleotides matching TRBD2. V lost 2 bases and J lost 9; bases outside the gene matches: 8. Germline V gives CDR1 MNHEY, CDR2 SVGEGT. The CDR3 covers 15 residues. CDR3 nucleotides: TGTGCCAGCAGTTACGGTCGACTAGCGGGAGAAGTGCAGTACTTC. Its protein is CASSYGRLAGEVQYF.

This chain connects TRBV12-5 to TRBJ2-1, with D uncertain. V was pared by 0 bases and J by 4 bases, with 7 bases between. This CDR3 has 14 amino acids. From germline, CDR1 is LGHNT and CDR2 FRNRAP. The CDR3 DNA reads TGTGCTAGTGGTTTGGTCGGAGATTACAATGAGCAGTTCTTC. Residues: CASGLVGDYNEQFF.

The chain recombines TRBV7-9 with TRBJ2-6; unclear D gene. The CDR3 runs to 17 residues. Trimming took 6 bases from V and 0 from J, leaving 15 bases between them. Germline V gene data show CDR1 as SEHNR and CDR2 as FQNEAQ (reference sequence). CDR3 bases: TGTGCCAGCAGATCGCCAGAAATGTCCTCTGGGGCCAACGTCCTGACTTTC. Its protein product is CASRSPEMSSGANVLTF.

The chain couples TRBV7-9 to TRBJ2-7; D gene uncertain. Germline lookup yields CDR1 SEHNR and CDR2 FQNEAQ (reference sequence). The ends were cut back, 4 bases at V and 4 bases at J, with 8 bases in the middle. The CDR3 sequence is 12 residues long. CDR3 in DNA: TGTGCCAGCAGCTCCCTGTTTTACGAGCAGTACTTC. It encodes CASSSLFYEQYF.

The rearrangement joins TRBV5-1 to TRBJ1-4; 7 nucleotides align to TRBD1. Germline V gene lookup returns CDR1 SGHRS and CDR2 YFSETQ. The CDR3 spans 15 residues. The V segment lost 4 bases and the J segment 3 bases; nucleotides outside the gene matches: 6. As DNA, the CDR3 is TGCGCCAGCAGCAGGACGGGACAGTCTAATGAAAAACTGTTTTTT. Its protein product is CASSRTGQSNEKLFF.

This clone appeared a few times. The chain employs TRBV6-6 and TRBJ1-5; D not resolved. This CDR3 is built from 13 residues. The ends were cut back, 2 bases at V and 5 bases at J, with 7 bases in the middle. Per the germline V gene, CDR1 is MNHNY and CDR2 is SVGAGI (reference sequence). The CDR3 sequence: CASSYEGDQPQHF. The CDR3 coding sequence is TGTGCCAGCAGTTACGAGGGCGATCAGCCCCAGCATTTT.

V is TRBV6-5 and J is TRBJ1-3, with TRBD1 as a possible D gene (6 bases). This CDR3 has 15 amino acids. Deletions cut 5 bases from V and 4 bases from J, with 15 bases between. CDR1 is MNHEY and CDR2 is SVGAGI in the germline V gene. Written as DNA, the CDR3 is TGTGCCAGCAGTAGCCTGACGGGGGCAGGAAACACCATATATTTT. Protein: CASSSLTGAGNTIYF.

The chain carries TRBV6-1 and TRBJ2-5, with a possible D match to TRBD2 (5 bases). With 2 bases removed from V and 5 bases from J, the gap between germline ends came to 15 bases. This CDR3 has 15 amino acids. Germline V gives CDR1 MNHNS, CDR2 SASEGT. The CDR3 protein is CASSENSLLVETQYF. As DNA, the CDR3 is TGTGCCAGCAGTGAAAATTCTTTACTAGTGGAGACCCAGTACTTC.

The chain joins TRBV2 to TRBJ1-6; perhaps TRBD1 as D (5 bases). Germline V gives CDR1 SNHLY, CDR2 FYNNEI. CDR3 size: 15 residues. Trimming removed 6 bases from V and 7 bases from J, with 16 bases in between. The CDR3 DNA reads TGTGCCAGCAGGAGCGGGACCGACCCGAATTCACCCCTCCACTTT. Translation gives CASRSGTDPNSPLHF.

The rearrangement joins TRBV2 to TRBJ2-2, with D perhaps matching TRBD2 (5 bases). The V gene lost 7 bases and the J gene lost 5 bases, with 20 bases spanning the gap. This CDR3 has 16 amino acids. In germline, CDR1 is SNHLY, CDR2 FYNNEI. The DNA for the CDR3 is TGTGCCAGCAAAGGTCACAGTAGCGTGCCGACCGGGGAGCTGTTTTTT. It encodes CASKGHSSVPTGELFF.

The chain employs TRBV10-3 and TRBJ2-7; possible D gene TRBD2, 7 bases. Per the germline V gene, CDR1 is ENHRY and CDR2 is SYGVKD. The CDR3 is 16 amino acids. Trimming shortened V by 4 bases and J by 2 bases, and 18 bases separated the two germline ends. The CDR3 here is CAISVDRGGGTYEQYF. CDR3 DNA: TGTGCCATCAGTGTAGATAGAGGGGGGGGGACCTACGAGCAGTACTTC.